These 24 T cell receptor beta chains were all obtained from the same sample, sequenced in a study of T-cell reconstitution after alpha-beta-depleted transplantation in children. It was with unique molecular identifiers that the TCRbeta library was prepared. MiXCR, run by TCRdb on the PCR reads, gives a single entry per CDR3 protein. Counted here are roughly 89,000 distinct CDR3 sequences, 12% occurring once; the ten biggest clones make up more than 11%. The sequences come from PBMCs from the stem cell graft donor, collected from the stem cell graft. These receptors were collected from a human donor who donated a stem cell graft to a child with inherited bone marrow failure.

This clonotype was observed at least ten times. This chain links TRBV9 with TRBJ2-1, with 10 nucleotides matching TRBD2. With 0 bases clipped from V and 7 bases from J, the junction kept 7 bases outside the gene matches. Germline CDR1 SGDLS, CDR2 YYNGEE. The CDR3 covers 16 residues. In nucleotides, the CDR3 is TGTGCCAGCAGCGTAGTTGGGCTAGCGGGAGTAAATGAGCAGTTCTTC. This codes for CASSVVGLAGVNEQFF.

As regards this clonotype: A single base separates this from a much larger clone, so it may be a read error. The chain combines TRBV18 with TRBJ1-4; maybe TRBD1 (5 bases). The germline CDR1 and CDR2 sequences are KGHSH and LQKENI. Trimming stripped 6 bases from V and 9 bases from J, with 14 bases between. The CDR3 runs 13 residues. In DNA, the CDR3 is TGTGCCAGCTCCCCCGGACAAACGCAAAAACTGTTTTTT. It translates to CASSPGQTQKLFF.

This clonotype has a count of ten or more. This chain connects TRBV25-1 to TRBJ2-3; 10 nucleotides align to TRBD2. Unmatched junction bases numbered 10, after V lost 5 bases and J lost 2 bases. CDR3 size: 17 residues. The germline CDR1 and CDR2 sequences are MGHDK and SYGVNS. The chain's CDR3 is CASSRGASGGHTDTQYF. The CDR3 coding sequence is TGTGCCAGCAGTCGGGGGGCTAGCGGGGGACACACAGATACGCAGTATTTT.

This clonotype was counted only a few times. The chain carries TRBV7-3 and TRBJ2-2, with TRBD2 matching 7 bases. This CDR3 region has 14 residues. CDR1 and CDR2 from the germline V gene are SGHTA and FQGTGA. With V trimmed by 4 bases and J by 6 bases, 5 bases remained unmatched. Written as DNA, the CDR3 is TGTGCCAGCAGCTGGCTCGCGGGAGCCGGGGAGCTGTTTTTT. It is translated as CASSWLAGAGELFF. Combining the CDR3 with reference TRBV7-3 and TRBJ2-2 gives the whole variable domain GAGVSQTPSNKVTEKGKYVELRCDPISGHTALYWYRQSLGQGPEFLIYFQGTGAADDSGLPNDRFFAVRPEGSVSTLKIQRTERGDSAVYLCASSWLAGAGELFFGEGSRLTVL.

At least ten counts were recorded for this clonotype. Written as DNA, the CDR3 is TGTGCCGCATCAGTGGCGGGTGTGTCGGGGACGCAGTATTTT. Protein: CAASVAGVSGTQYF. V is TRBV12-3 or TRBV12-4 and J is TRBJ2-3; possibly TRBD2 for D (5 bases). The CDR3 loop spans 14 amino acids. Trimming stripped 11 bases from V and 9 bases from J, with 24 bases between.

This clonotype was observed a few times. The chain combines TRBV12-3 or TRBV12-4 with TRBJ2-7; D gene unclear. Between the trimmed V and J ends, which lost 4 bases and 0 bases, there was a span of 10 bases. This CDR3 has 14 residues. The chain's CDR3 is CASSWNSTSYEQYF. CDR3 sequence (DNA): TGTGCCAGCAGTTGGAACAGTACCTCCTACGAGCAGTACTTC.

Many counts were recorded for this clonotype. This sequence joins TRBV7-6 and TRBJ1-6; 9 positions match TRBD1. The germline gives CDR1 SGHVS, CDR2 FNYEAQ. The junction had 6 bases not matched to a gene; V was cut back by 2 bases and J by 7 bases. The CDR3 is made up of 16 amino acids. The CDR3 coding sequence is TGTGCCAGCAGCTTACGACAGGGGGGGGGGAATTCACCCCTCCACTTT. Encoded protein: CASSLRQGGGNSPLHF.

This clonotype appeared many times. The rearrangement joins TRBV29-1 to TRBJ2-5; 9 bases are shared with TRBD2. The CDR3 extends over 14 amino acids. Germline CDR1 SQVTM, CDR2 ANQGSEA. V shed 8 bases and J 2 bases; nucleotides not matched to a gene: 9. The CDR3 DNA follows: TGCAGCATAGGGACTAGCTGGGGACAAGAGACCCAGTACTTC. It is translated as CSIGTSWGQETQYF. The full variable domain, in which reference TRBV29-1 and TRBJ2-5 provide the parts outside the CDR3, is SAVISQKPSRDICQRGTSLTIQCQVDSQVTMMFWYRQQPGQSLTLIATANQGSEATYESGFVIDKFPISRPNLTFSTLTVSNMSPEDSSIYLCSIGTSWGQETQYFGPGTRLLVL.

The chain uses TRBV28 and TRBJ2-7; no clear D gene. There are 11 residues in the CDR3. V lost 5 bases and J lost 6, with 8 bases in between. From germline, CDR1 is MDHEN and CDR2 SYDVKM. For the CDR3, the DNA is TGTGCCAGCAGTATCTCGCTCGAGCAGTACTTC. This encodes CASSISLEQYF.

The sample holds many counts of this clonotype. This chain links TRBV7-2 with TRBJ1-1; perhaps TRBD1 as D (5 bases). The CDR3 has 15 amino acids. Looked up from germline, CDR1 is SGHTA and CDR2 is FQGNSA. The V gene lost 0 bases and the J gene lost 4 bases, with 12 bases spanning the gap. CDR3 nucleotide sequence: TGTGCCAGCAGCTTAGCCTTTCAGAGGGGCACTGAAGCTTTCTTT. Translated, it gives CASSLAFQRGTEAFF. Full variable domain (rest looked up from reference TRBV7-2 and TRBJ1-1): GAGVSQSPSNKVTEKGKDVELRCDPISGHTALYWYRQSLGQGLEFLIYFQGNSAPDKSGLPSDRFSAERTGGSVSTLTIQRTQQEDSAVYLCASSLAFQRGTEAFFGQGTRLTVV.

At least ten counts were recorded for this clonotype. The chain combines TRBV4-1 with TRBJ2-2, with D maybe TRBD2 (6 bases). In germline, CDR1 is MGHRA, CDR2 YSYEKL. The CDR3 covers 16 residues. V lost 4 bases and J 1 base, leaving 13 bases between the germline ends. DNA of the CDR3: TGCGCCAGCAGCCGGGGCGGGCGGGAGAACACCGGGGAGCTGTTTTTT. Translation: CASSRGGRENTGELFF.

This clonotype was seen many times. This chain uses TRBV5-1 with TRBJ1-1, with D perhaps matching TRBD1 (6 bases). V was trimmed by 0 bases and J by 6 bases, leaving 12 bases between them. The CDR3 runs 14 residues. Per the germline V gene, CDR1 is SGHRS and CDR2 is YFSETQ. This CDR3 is CASSLEQGTAEAFF. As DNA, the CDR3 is TGCGCCAGCAGCTTGGAGCAGGGGACGGCTGAAGCTTTCTTT.

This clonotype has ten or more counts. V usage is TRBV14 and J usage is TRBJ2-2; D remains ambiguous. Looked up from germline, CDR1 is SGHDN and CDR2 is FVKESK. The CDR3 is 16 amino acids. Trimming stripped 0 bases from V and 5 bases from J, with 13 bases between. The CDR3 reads CASSQEKDFVTGELFF. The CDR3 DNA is TGTGCCAGCAGCCAAGAGAAAGATTTTGTGACCGGGGAGCTGTTTTTT.

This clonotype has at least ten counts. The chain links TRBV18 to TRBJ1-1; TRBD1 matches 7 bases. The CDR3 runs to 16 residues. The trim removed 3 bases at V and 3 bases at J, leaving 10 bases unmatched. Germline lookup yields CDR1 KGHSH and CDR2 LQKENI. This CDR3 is CASSPRQGRIDTEAFF. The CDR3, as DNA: TGTGCCAGCTCACCGCGACAGGGTCGAATTGACACTGAAGCTTTCTTT.

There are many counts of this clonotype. The CDR3 reads CASSLGGGGVGTDTQYF. The CDR3 DNA sequence: TGCGCCAGCAGCCTAGGTGGTGGGGGAGTCGGCACAGATACGCAGTATTTT. This rearrangement joins TRBV4-3 to TRBJ2-3, with D perhaps matching TRBD1 or TRBD2 (5 bases each). V lost 4 bases and J 1 base, leaving 18 bases between the germline ends. From germline, CDR1 is LGHNA and CDR2 YSLEER. The CDR3 sequence is 17 residues long.

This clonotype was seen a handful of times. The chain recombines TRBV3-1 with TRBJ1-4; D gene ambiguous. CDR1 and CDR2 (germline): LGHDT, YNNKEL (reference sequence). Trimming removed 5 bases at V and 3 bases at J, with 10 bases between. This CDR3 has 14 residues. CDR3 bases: TGTGCCAGCAGCTATACAATAGCTAATGAAAAACTGTTTTTT. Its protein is CASSYTIANEKLFF.

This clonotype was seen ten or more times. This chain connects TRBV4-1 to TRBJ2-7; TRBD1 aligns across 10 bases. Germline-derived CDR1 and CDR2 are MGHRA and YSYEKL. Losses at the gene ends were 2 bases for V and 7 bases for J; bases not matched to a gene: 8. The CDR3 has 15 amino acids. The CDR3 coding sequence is TGCGCCAGCAGCCAACCAGACAGGGGGCGTTGGGAGCAGTACTTC. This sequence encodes CASSQPDRGRWEQYF.

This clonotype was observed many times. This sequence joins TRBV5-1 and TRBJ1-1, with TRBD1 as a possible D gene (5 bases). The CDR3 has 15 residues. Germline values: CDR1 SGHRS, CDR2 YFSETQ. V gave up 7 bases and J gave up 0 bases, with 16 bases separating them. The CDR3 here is CASQASGGMNTEAFF. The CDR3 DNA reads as TGCGCCAGCCAAGCTTCCGGGGGGATGAACACTGAAGCTTTCTTT. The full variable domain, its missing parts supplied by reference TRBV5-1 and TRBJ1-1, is KAGVTQTPRYLIKTRGQQVTLSCSPISGHRSVSWYQQTPGQGLQFLFEYFSETQRNKGNFPGRFSGRQFSNSRSEMNVSTLELGDSALYLCASQASGGMNTEAFFGQGTRLTVV.

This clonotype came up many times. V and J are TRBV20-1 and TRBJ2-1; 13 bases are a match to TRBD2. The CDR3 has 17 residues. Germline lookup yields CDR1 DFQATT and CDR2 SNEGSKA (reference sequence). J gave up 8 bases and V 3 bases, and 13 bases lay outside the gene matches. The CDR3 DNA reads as TGCAGTGCTAGGCCTCCGGGACTAGCGGGACCCGGCTATGAGCAGTTCTTC. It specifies CSARPPGLAGPGYEQFF.

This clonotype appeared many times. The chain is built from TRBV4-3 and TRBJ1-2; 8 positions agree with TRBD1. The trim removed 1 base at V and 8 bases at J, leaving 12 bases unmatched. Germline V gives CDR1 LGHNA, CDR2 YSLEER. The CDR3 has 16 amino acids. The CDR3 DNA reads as TGCGCCAGCAGCCAAGCAGGGGGCGAGGATATCACGGGCTACACCTTC. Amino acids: CASSQAGGEDITGYTF.

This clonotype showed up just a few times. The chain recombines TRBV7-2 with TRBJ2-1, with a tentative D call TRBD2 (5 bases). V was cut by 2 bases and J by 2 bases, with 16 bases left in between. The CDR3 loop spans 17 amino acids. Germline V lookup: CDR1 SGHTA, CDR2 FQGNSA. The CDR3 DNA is TGTGCCAGCAGCTTAAAGCTAGCCTCACAACCCTACAATGAGCAGTTCTTC. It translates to CASSLKLASQPYNEQFF.

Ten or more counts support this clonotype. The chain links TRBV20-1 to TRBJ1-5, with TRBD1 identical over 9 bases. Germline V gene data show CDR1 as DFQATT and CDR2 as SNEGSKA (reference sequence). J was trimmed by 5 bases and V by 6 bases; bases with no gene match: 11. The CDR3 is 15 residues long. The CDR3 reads CSAPPHRDRDQPQHF. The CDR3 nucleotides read TGCAGTGCCCCGCCCCATAGGGACAGGGATCAGCCCCAGCATTTT.

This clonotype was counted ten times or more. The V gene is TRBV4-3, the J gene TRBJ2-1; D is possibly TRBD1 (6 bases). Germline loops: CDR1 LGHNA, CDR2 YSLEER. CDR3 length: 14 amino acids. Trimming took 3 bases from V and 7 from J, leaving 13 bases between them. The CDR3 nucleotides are TGCGCCAGCAGCCAGAAACAGGGTTGGAATGAGCAGTTCTTC. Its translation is CASSQKQGWNEQFF.

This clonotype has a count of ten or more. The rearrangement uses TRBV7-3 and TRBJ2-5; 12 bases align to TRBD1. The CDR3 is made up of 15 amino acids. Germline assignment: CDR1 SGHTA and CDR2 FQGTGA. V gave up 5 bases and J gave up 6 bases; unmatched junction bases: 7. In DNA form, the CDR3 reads TGTGCCAGCAGCCTCTGGGACAGGGGGCGCAAGACCCAGTACTTC. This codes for CASSLWDRGRKTQYF.